Given below is one TCR beta chain in context. What it binds is not known. The data belong to a study of T cell repertoires in cytomegalovirus infection. Study in general: Used in the study were CMV epitopes, some recently identified and HLA-C-restricted, others well-studied and HLA-B-restricted. Public TCR beta signatures were indicative of both CMV infection and a matching HLA type. Study-wide findings and caveats: Carriers of CMV plus the relevant HLA were identified by cumulative public TCR beta family frequency.

TCRdb itself ran the reads through MiXCR, one entry per CDR3 protein. Among about 310,000 distinct CDR3 sequences listed, approximately 25% were seen once. The sequencing here drew on cultured PBMCs, taken from culture after CMV antigen stimulation. The TCR was taken from a human donor in good health (CMV status not recorded). Some clones in this sample may be carry-over from other donors' samples.

The CDR3 reads CASSLYQTAQAGVEKLFF. The CDR3 DNA is TGTGCCAGCAGCTTGTACCAGACAGCCCAAGCAGGTGTTGAAAAACTGTTTTTT. This chain connects TRBV5-5 to TRBJ1-4, with D possibly matching TRBD1 (5 bases). The V end lost 1 base, the J end lost 7 bases, and 23 bases lay between the germline ends. Germline CDR1 reads SGHKS; CDR2 reads YYEKEE (reference sequence). This CDR3 has 18 residues. The full variable domain, rest sourced from reference TRBV5-5 and TRBJ1-4, is DAGVTQSPTHLIKTRGQQVTLRCSPISGHKSVSWYQQVLGQGPQFIFQYYEKEERGRGNFPDRFSARQFPNYSSELNVNALLLGDSALYLCASSLYQTAQAGVEKLFFGSGTQLSVL.